Listed below are T cell receptor beta chains from one sample, sequenced in a study of chemoradiotherapy in HPV16-positive cancers. Only in-frame clones appear in the TCRdb table, and some are missing; sequencing was by immunoSEQ multiplex PCR. The data hold around 6,000 clones, with more than 80% observed a single time. Sequences were derived from tumor tissue, sampled from a patient who underwent chemoradiotherapy. All receptors come from a human donor with HPV-associated anogenital cancer. CDR3s include the opening cysteine and the closing phenylalanine or tryptophan. D genes are given only for firm matches. Clone size is given for some rows only: seen once, a few or many times, or a class if the clone is expanded.

>12|-|few|TRBV5-1|TRBJ2-2
TGCGCCAGCAGCTTGGCGTACGGGGAGCTGTTTTTT
CASSLAYGELFF
>15|-|-|TRBV7-3|TRBJ2-1
TGTGCCAGCAGCCCAACCCGCGGAACCGTCAATGAGCAGTTCTTC
CASSPTRGTVNEQFF
>12|-|once|TRBV10-3|TRBJ1-1
TGTGCCATCAGTGCCTCGAACACTGAAGCTTTCTTT
CAISASNTEAFF
>16|TRBD1|-|TRBV28|TRBJ1-1
TGTGCCAGCAGCCCTCAACAGGGGGCGCAGAACACTGAAGCTTTCTTT
CASSPQQGAQNTEAFF
>14|-|-|TRBV10-3|TRBJ2-5
TGTGCCATCAGTGGCGCAGGGTCGCCCGAGACCCAGTACTTC
CAISGAGSPETQYF
>14|TRBD1|-|TRBV6-4|TRBJ2-3
TGTGCCAGCAGCCCGGGACAGGCGTCAAATACGCAGTATTTT
CASSPGQASNTQYF
>16|TRBD1|-|TRBV13|TRBJ1-4
TGTGCCAGCAGCCCCCGTCCAGGGACAGCAAATGAAAAACTGTTTTTT
CASSPRPGTANEKLFF
>14|-|-|TRBV5-1|TRBJ2-3
TGCGCCAGCAGCTTGGGGGACAGCACAGATACGCAGTATTTT
CASSLGDSTDTQYF
>15|TRBD2|-|TRBV5-8|TRBJ2-1
TGTGCCAGCAGCCCCCTAAGCGGGAGGCACAATGAGCAGTTCTTC
CASSPLSGRHNEQFF
>16|TRBD2|-|TRBV18|TRBJ2-5
TGTGCCAGCTCACCATCTAGCGGGATGGACCAAGAGACCCAGTACTTC
CASSPSSGMDQETQYF
>17|-|-|TRBV12-5|TRBJ2-3
TGTGCTAGTGGTTTGGTAAGGGGGCGGGATGGCACAGATACGCAGTATTTT
CASGLVRGRDGTDTQYF
>15|-|-|TRBV6-1|TRBJ1-3
TGTGCCAGCAGTGAAGCGACCGGGACCGGAAACACCATATATTTT
CASSEATGTGNTIYF
>13|-|-|TRBV19|TRBJ1-2
TGTGCCAGTAGTCCCGAACAGGGCTATGGCTACACCTTC
CASSPEQGYGYTF
>15|-|once|TRBV25-1|TRBJ1-4
TGTGCCAGCAGTGAATCCTTTGGGGAAAATGAAAAACTGTTTTTT
CASSESFGENEKLFF
>12|-|-|TRBV28|TRBJ1-5
TGTGCCAGCCGCTCAGTTGGTCAGCCCCAGCATTTT
CASRSVGQPQHF
>13|TRBD1|few|TRBV19|TRBJ1-2
TGTGCCAGTAAGGACAGGTCCGCTAGCGGCTACACCTTC
CASKDRSASGYTF
>16|TRBD2|-|TRBV7-2|TRBJ2-1
TGTGCCAGCAGCCCCTATAGCGGGTCCAACGACAATGAGCAGTTCTTC
CASSPYSGSNDNEQFF
>13|-|few|TRBV5-1|TRBJ2-3
TGCGCCAGCAGCTTGGGATCTGAAGATACGCAGTATTTT
CASSLGSEDTQYF
>15|TRBD1|-|TRBV19|TRBJ2-1
TGTGCCAGTAGTATAATAGGACAGGGGGAAAATGAGCAGTTCTTC
CASSIIGQGENEQFF
>15|TRBD1|-|TRBV7-2|TRBJ2-7
TGTGCCAGCAGCTCCCGGACAGGGGGCGTCCACGAGCAGTACTTC
CASSSRTGGVHEQYF
>14|TRBD2|-|TRBV10-2|TRBJ2-1
TGCGCCAGCACCGGGACTAGTTTATACAATGAGCAGTTCTTC
CASTGTSLYNEQFF
>14|TRBD1|-|TRBV2|TRBJ1-5
TGTGCCAGCAGTGCGTTGTCAGGGGGCCAGCCCCAGCATTTT
CASSALSGGQPQHF
>12|-|once|TRBV7-9|TRBJ1-2
TGTGCCAGCAGCTTAGGGGACTATGGCTACACCTTC
CASSLGDYGYTF
>15|TRBD1|-|TRBV27|TRBJ1-6
TGTGCCAGCAGTTTAATTGGGACAGGGGGATCACCCCTCCACTTT
CASSLIGTGGSPLHF
>15|-|-|TRBV5-1|TRBJ1-2
TGCGCCAGCAGCTCCCTGGACATCAACCCTCATGGCTACACCTTC
CASSSLDINPHGYTF